The 23 T cell receptor beta chains presented below share a single source sample, sequenced in a study of blood T cell repertoires in COVID-19. Sequenced by immunoSEQ multiplex PCR; TCRdb stores in-frame clones only, minus some. The sample includes some 81,000 clones, about 95% of them seen just once. The specimen was peripheral blood. The receptors were gathered from a human donor with active COVID-19. The donor label of this sample is uncertain.

The V call is TRBV29-1, the J call TRBJ2-5; D call uncertain. Germline assignment: CDR1 SQVTM and CDR2 ANQGSEA. V was pared by 4 bases and J by 2 bases, with 2 bases between. There are 10 residues in the CDR3. The CDR3, as DNA: TGCAGCGTTGCACAAGAGACCCAGTACTTC. Translated: CSVAQETQYF.

The rearrangement joins TRBV27 to TRBJ1-1, with 9 bases aligning to TRBD1. Germline V CDR1 and CDR2: MNHEY, SMNVEV (reference sequence). Trimming at V came to 5 bases and at J to 10 bases, leaving 23 bases not matched to a gene. The CDR3 is 18 amino acids. The CDR3 nucleotides are TGTGCCAGCAGTCTAAGCCCGGGACAGGGTTCTGGCGAATCACGAGCTTTCTTT. This codes for CASSLSPGQGSGESRAFF.

The chain uses TRBV3-1 (or the pseudogene TRBV3-2) and TRBJ2-5; D is uncertain. CDR1 LGHDT and CDR2 YNNKEL come from the germline V gene (reference sequence). Trimming cost V 4 bases and J 0 bases, with 9 bases left between them. This CDR3 has 14 amino acids. CDR3 residues: CASSPRSYQETQYF. CDR3 coding DNA: TGTGCCAGCAGCCCAAGGAGCTACCAAGAGACCCAGTACTTC.

The chain links TRBV5-4 to TRBJ2-1; the match to TRBD2 covers 12 bases. V lost 4 bases to trimming and J lost 0 bases; unmatched junction nucleotides: 5. Germline loops: CDR1 SGHNT, CDR2 YYREEE (reference sequence). The CDR3 is made up of 17 amino acids. CDR3 DNA: TGTGCCAGCAGCCCGACTAGCGGGAGCTTCTCCTACAATGAGCAGTTCTTC. Its translation: CASSPTSGSFSYNEQFF.

CDR3 in amino acids: CASSYTTGGPNEKLFF. Written as DNA, the CDR3 is TGTGCCAGCAGTTACACCACAGGGGGACCTAATGAAAAACTGTTTTTT. The chain has TRBV11-2 and TRBJ1-4; 8 bases map to TRBD1. The CDR3 consists of 16 residues. With V trimmed by 6 bases and J by 3 bases, 9 bases remained unmatched. Germline V CDR1 and CDR2: SGHAT, FQNNGV.

This CDR3 is CASSPGTSGGQETQYF. The CDR3 coding sequence is TGTGCCAGCAGTCCGGGGACTAGCGGGGGGCAAGAGACCCAGTACTTC. The chain links TRBV6-4 to TRBJ2-5; TRBD2 matches at 15 bases. The V gene end was trimmed by 5 bases and the J gene end by 2 bases; junction bases not matched to a gene: 3. Germline-derived CDR1 and CDR2 are MRHNA and SNTAGT. This CDR3 region has 16 residues.

This chain uses TRBV6-5 with TRBJ2-7, with TRBD2 identical over 7 bases. The CDR3 loop spans 14 amino acids. V lost 8 bases and J lost 0; bases outside the gene matches: 7. Germline CDR1 MNHEY, CDR2 SVGAGI. CDR3 nucleotides: TGTGCCAGCCGGAGAAGCGGGGCCTCCTACGAGCAGTACTTC. This gives the protein CASRRSGASYEQYF.

This chain links TRBV7-2 with TRBJ2-2; D not resolved. The CDR3 has 14 residues. V shed 3 bases and J shed 3 bases, with 8 bases lying between them. Germline CDR1 and CDR2: SGHTA and FQGNSA. For the CDR3, the DNA is TGTGCCAGCAGCTTCCGAGGAGACACCGGGGAGCTGTTTTTT. It yields the protein CASSFRGDTGELFF.

The V and J genes are TRBV25-1 and TRBJ2-7; D possibly corresponds to TRBD1 (6 bases). The CDR3 is 13 amino acids. The V and J ends lost 8 bases and 2 bases respectively, with 13 bases between them. In germline, CDR1 is MGHDK, CDR2 SYGVNS. The CDR3 is CASSGQFPYEQYF. For the CDR3, the DNA is TGTGCCAGCTCCGGACAGTTTCCCTACGAGCAGTACTTC.

The gene calls are TRBV27 and TRBJ2-1, with D uncertain. Germline V gene data show CDR1 as MNHEY and CDR2 as SMNVEV (reference sequence). CDR3 length: 11 amino acids. The V and J ends lost 6 bases and 4 bases respectively, with 4 bases between them. For the CDR3, the DNA is TGTGCCAGCAGCCTATACAATGAGCAGTTCTTC. It is translated as CASSLYNEQFF.

The chain links TRBV27 to TRBJ1-2; D gene unclear. The ends were cut back, 6 bases at V and 1 base at J, with 12 bases in the middle. Germline loops: CDR1 MNHEY, CDR2 SMNVEV (reference sequence). The CDR3 length is 14 residues. CDR3 DNA sequence: TGTGCCAGCAGCACTAGGTTCGATAACTATGGCTACACCTTC. Encoded protein: CASSTRFDNYGYTF.

This clone was seen only once. The rearrangement links TRBV19 to TRBJ2-3, with D perhaps TRBD2 (5 bases). In germline, CDR1 is LNHDA, CDR2 SQIVND (reference sequence). This CDR3 contains 18 residues. Deletions cut 4 bases from V and 3 bases from J, with 23 bases between. CDR3 protein: CASSREPGTLLSTDTQYF. For the CDR3, the DNA is TGTGCCAGTAGTAGAGAACCGGGAACCCTCCTTTCTACAGATACGCAGTATTTT.

Relative to its sample, this clone is medium-sized (0.01 to 0.1%). This rearrangement joins TRBV6-4 to TRBJ2-1; TRBD2 aligns across 12 bases. There are 16 residues in the CDR3. V shed 8 bases, J shed 6 bases, and the junction held 11 bases outside the gene matches. Germline CDR1 MRHNA, CDR2 SNTAGT. CDR3 residues: CASAPTSGSGSNEQFF. DNA of the CDR3: TGTGCCAGCGCCCCGACTAGCGGGAGTGGGTCCAATGAGCAGTTCTTC.

V and J are TRBV5-1 and TRBJ2-3, with a possible D match to TRBD2 (5 bases). Germline CDR1 is SGHRS and CDR2 is YFSETQ. CDR3 length: 14 residues. V dropped 4 bases and J dropped 2 bases, with 11 bases sitting between them. CDR3 amino acids: CASSPGSATDTQYF. The CDR3 DNA sequence: TGCGCCAGCAGCCCGGGATCGGCCACAGATACGCAGTATTTT.

The J gene is TRBJ2-3, the V gene TRBV3-1 (or the pseudogene TRBV3-2); 11 bases map to TRBD2. The CDR3 is 15 amino acids. With V trimmed by 4 bases and J by 6 bases, 6 bases remained unmatched. Germline V lookup: CDR1 LGHDT, CDR2 YNNKEL (reference sequence). The CDR3 spells CASSLLAGDGDTQYF. The CDR3 coding sequence is TGTGCCAGCAGCCTACTAGCGGGAGATGGCGATACGCAGTATTTT.

The chain recombines TRBV11-2 with TRBJ2-7; no clear D gene. Looked up from germline, CDR1 is SGHAT and CDR2 is FQNNGV. V gave up 5 bases and J gave up 4 bases, with 6 bases separating them. CDR3 length equals 11 residues. For the CDR3, the DNA is TGTGCCAGCAGCGTTTTATACGAGCAGTACTTC. Translation: CASSVLYEQYF.

The chain links TRBV18 to TRBJ1-4; D is perhaps TRBD1 (5 bases). Trimming took 3 bases from V and 7 from J, leaving 15 bases between them. The CDR3 spans 15 residues. CDR1 is KGHSH and CDR2 is LQKENI in the germline V gene. The CDR3 DNA sequence: TGTGCCAGCTCACCCGGTTGGGGGGAGCGTGAAAAACTGTTTTTT. Its protein is CASSPGWGEREKLFF.

This chain uses TRBV5-6 with TRBJ2-6, with unresolved D. Germline lookup yields CDR1 SGHDT and CDR2 YYEEEE. The ends were cut back, 1 base at V and 2 bases at J, with 7 bases in the middle. CDR3 length: 15 residues. CDR3 loop: CASSLYITGANVLTF. CDR3 coding DNA: TGTGCCAGCAGCTTGTACATAACTGGGGCCAACGTCCTGACTTTC. Combining the CDR3 with reference TRBV5-6 and TRBJ2-6 gives the whole variable domain DAGVTQSPTHLIKTRGQQVTLRCSPKSGHDTVSWYQQALGQGPQFIFQYYEEEERQRGNFPDRFSGHQFPNYSSELNVNALLLGDSALYLCASSLYITGANVLTFGAGSRLTVL.

There are a few counts of this clone. The chain has TRBV29-1 and TRBJ2-7; perhaps TRBD1 as D (6 bases). CDR3 length: 12 amino acids. Germline assignment: CDR1 SQVTM and CDR2 ANQGSEA. V lost 4 bases, J lost 0 bases, and 7 bases lay in between. The CDR3 region is CSVAQGSYEQYF. CDR3 sequence (DNA): TGCAGCGTTGCACAGGGCTCCTACGAGCAGTACTTC.

V usage is TRBV10-3 and J usage is TRBJ2-5, with 14 nucleotides matching TRBD2. The trim removed 10 bases at V and 4 bases at J, leaving 17 bases unmatched. The V gene's germline CDR1 is ENHRY and CDR2 SYGVKD. The CDR3 consists of 18 residues. Here the CDR3 reads CATTGTSGGGADRETQYF. The CDR3 coding sequence is TGTGCCACCACGGGGACTAGCGGGGGCGGAGCGGACAGAGAGACCCAGTACTTC.

The genes are TRBV2 and TRBJ2-7, with a weak D call TRBD2 (5 bases). Per the germline V gene, CDR1 is SNHLY and CDR2 is FYNNEI. The CDR3 sequence is 14 residues long. V dropped 7 bases and J dropped 6 bases, with 19 bases sitting between them. CDR3 sequence: CASTLTRALAEQYF. As DNA, the CDR3 is TGTGCCAGCACGCTTACTAGGGCCCTGGCCGAGCAGTACTTC.

The rearrangement uses TRBV15 and TRBJ2-7, with a weak D call TRBD2 (6 bases). The V gene lost 1 base and the J gene lost 1 base, with 8 bases spanning the gap. Germline V gene sequence: CDR1 LNHNV, CDR2 YYDKDF (reference sequence). The CDR3 has 14 residues. The CDR3 spells CATSRGGVSYEQYF. The CDR3 nucleotides read TGTGCCACCAGCAGAGGGGGGGTGTCCTACGAGCAGTACTTC.

The gene calls are TRBV3-1 (or the pseudogene TRBV3-2) and TRBJ2-7; D is undetermined. Trimming stripped 2 bases from V and 5 bases from J, with 10 bases between. Germline V gene lookup returns CDR1 LGHDT and CDR2 YNNKEL (reference sequence). The length of the CDR3 is 13 residues. CDR3 sequence (DNA): TGTGCCAGCAGCCAACTTACTCGAAACGAGCAGTACTTC. This codes for CASSQLTRNEQYF.